The sequence of this T cell receptor (beta chain) was determined in a study of cytomegalovirus exposure and HLA in healthy donors. As for the study in general: About 79 million unique TCRs from HLA-typed donors were held in an early data release. Regarding the study as a whole: A later analysis associated around 17,000 TCR beta sequences with HLA alleles at a 0.05 false discovery rate. CMV serostatus was the sole immune exposure data available. An analysis was carried out later, and it reportedly showed fewer N-insertions in an Asian-associated ancestry cluster than the 666-donor mean.

CDR1 and CDR2 from the germline V gene are SGHRS and YFSETQ. V lost 6 bases, J lost 1 base, and 11 bases lay in between. This CDR3 is built from 15 residues. A note on this clone: The antigen is undetermined.

Amplification used 60 Vbeta primers and 13 Jbeta primers. Data came from immunoSEQ multiplex PCR; TCRdb stores just in-frame clones and leaves some out. The sample lists under 200,000 clones, about 77% occurring once. The chain has TRBV5-1 and TRBJ2-6; weak D call: TRBD2 (5 bases). The sample comprised PBMCs. The sequence was obtained from a woman aged 40 to 50 in good health and CMV-seropositive. CDR3 sequence reads: CASNFEGSGANVLTF. The CDR3 region has the DNA TGCGCCAGCAACTTCGAGGGTTCTGGGGCCAACGTCCTGACTTTC.